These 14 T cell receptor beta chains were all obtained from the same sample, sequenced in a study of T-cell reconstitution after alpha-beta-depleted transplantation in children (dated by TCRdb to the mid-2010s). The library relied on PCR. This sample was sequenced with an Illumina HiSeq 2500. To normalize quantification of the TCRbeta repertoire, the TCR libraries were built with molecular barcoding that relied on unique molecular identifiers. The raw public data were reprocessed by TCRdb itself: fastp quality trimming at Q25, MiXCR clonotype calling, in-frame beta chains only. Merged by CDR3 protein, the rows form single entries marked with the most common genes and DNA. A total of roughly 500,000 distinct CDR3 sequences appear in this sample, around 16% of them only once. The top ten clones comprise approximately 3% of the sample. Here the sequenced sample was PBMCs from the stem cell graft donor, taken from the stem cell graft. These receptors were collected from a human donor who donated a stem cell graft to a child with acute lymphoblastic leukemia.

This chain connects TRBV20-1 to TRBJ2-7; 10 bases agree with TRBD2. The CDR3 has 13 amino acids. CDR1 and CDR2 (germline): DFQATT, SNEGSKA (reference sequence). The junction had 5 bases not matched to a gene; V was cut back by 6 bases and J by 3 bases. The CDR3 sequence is CSARLAGDYEQYF. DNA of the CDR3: TGCAGTGCCCGACTAGCGGGCGACTACGAGCAGTACTTC.

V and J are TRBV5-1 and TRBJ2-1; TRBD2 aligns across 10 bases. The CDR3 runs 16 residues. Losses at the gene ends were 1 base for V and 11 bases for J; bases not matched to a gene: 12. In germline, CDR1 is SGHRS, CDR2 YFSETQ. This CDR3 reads CASSLYAATSGLQQFF. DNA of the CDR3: TGCGCCAGCAGCTTGTACGCCGCGACTAGCGGGCTCCAGCAGTTCTTC.

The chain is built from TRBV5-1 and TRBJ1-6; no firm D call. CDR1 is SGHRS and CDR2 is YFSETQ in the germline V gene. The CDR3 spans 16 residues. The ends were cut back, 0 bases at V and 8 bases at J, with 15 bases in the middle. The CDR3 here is CASSLVGSPEYSPLHF. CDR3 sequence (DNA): TGCGCCAGCAGCTTGGTGGGATCCCCTGAGTATTCACCCCTCCACTTT.

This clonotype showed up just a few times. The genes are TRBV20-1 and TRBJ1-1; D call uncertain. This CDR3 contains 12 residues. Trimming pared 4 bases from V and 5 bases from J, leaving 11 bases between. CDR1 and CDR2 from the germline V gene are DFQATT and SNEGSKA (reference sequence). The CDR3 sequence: CSAKGLSTEAFF. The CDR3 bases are TGCAGTGCTAAGGGCCTCAGTACTGAAGCTTTCTTT.

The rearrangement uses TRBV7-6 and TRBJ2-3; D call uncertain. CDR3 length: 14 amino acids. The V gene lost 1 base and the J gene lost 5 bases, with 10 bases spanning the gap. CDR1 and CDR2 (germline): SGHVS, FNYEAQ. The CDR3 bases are TGTGCCAGCAGCTTAGTGGCTAGAAGAGATACGCAGTATTTT. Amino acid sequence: CASSLVARRDTQYF.

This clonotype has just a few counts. The CDR3 nucleotides read TGCAGCGTCTCACCGACGTCAGGTCGAGGCTACACCTTC. It encodes CSVSPTSGRGYTF. The chain recombines TRBV29-1 with TRBJ1-2; D is uncertain. Trimming cost V 6 bases and J 8 bases, with 19 bases left between them. CDR1 and CDR2 (germline): SQVTM, ANQGSEA. The CDR3 runs 13 residues.

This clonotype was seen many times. The CDR3 sequence is CASSLESDRSEAFF. As DNA, the CDR3 is TGTGCCAGCAGCTTAGAGTCGGACAGGTCTGAAGCTTTCTTT. The chain recombines TRBV7-2 with TRBJ1-1, with 7 nucleotides matching TRBD1. Trimming removed 1 base from V and 6 bases from J; junction bases left unmatched: 5. The CDR3 has 14 amino acids. Germline-derived CDR1 and CDR2 are SGHTA and FQGNSA. The full variable domain, rest sourced from reference TRBV7-2 and TRBJ1-1, is GAGVSQSPSNKVTEKGKDVELRCDPISGHTALYWYRQSLGQGLEFLIYFQGNSAPDKSGLPSDRFSAERTGGSVSTLTIQRTQQEDSAVYLCASSLESDRSEAFFGQGTRLTVV.

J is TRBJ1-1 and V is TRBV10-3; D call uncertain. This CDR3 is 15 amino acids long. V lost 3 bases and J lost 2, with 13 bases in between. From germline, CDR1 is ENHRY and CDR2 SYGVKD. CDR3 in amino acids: CAISESSQFNTEAFF. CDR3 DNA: TGTGCCATCAGTGAATCGAGCCAGTTCAACACTGAAGCTTTCTTT.

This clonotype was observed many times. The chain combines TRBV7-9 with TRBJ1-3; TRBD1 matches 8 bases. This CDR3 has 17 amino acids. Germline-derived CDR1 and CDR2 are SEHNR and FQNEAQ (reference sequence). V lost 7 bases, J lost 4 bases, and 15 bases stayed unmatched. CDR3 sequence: CASTPAGGAWEGNTIYF. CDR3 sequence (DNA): TGTGCCAGCACTCCGGCAGGGGGCGCCTGGGAAGGAAACACCATATATTTT.

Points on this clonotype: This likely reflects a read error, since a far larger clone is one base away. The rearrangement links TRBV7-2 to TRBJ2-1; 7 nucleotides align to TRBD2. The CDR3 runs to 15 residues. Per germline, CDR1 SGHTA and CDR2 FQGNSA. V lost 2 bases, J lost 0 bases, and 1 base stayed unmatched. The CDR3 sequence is CASSLLAVSYNEQFF. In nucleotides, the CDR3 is TGTGCCAGCAGCTTACTAGCGGTCTCCTACAATGAGCAGTTCTTC.

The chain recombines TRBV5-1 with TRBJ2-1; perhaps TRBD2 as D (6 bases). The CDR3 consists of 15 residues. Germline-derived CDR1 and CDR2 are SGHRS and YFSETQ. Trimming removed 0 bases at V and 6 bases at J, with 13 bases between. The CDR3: CASSLGAGLRNEQFF. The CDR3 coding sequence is TGCGCCAGCAGCTTGGGGGCGGGGCTCCGCAATGAGCAGTTCTTC.

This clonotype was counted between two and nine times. The CDR3 sequence: CSARRAGRAKLDTQYF. CDR3 DNA sequence: TGCAGTGCTAGACGGGCGGGGAGGGCCAAGTTAGATACGCAGTATTTT. The rearrangement joins TRBV20-1 to TRBJ2-3, with 7 bases that match TRBD2. There are 16 residues in the CDR3. CDR1 is DFQATT and CDR2 is SNEGSKA in the germline V gene (reference sequence). The J segment lost 5 bases and the V segment lost 2 bases, leaving 13 bases of the junction unmatched.

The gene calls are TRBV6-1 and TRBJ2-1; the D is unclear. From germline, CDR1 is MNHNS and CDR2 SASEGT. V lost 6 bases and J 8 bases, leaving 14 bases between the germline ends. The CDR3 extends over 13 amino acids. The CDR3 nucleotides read TGTGCCAGCAGGAAGGCCGGGTCTTATGAGCAGTTCTTC. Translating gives CASRKAGSYEQFF.

The CDR3 protein is CSIVVLAGGNEQFF. Here the CDR3 DNA reads TGCAGCATTGTAGTTTTAGCGGGAGGTAATGAGCAGTTCTTC. The chain combines TRBV29-1 with TRBJ2-1; TRBD2 aligns across 10 bases. CDR1 and CDR2 from the germline V gene are SQVTM and ANQGSEA. The V gene end was trimmed by 8 bases and the J gene end by 7 bases; junction bases not matched to a gene: 11. This CDR3 has 14 amino acids.